These 21 T cell receptor beta chains were sequenced from one sample in a study of cytomegalovirus exposure and HLA in healthy donors. Amplification used 60 Vbeta primers and 13 Jbeta primers. Only in-frame clones appear in the TCRdb table, and some are missing; sequencing was by immunoSEQ multiplex PCR. Here the sample spans fewer than 120,000 clones, approximately 86% being singletons. Sequenced material: PBMCs. These receptors were collected from a man aged 40-49 years in good health and CMV-seronegative.

The table lists this clone with a count of one. The genes are TRBV7-2 and TRBJ1-6; D is unclear. From germline, CDR1 is SGHTA and CDR2 FQGNSA. The CDR3 length is 15 residues. Trimming left V 8 bases short and J 0 bases short, with 11 bases between. CDR3 coding DNA: TGTGCCAGCCGCAAAGGGAGCTCCTATAATTCACCCCTCCACTTT. The encoded protein is CASRKGSSYNSPLHF.

This clone was found once. The V and J genes are TRBV5-1 and TRBJ2-2, with no clear D. The CDR3 totals 12 residues. Between the trimmed V and J ends, which lost 2 bases and 7 bases, there was a span of 6 bases. CDR1 SGHRS and CDR2 YFSETQ come from the germline V gene. This CDR3 reads CASSFVRGELFF. CDR3 DNA: TGCGCCAGCAGCTTTGTTCGCGGGGAGCTGTTTTTT.

On this clone: The junction and the germline gene differ at one end; a read error may be behind it. Within the sample, other DNA sequences also encode this same CDR3. This chain uses TRBV6-5 with TRBJ1-1; 7 nucleotides match TRBD1. CDR3 length: 13 amino acids. The germline gives CDR1 MNHEY, CDR2 SVGAGI. CDR3 residues: CASSYFRDSEAFF. The DNA for the CDR3 is TGTGCCAGCAGCTACTTCCGGGACAGTGAAGCTTTCTTT.

The chain joins TRBV7-9 to TRBJ2-5, with D maybe TRBD2 (7 bases). The CDR3 has 14 amino acids. The V gene lost 8 bases and the J gene lost 4 bases, with 17 bases spanning the gap. Germline CDR1 and CDR2: SEHNR and FQNEAQ (reference sequence). CDR3 sequence reads: CASVEGGVRETQYF. The DNA for the CDR3 is TGTGCCAGCGTGGAGGGGGGGGTCCGAGAGACCCAGTACTTC.

This chain connects TRBV7-9 to TRBJ2-2; D is unclear. The CDR3 extends over 12 amino acids. V dropped 2 bases and J dropped 7 bases, with 5 bases sitting between them. CDR1 is SEHNR, CDR2 FQNEAQ, per germline (reference sequence). The CDR3 bases are TGTGCCAGCAGCTTATTCGTCGGGGAGCTGTTTTTT. This encodes CASSLFVGELFF. The whole variable domain, filled in from reference TRBV7-9 and TRBJ2-2, reads DTGVSQNPRHKITKRGQNVTFRCDPISEHNRLYWYRQTLGQGPEFLTYFQNEAQLEKSRLLSDRFSAERPKGSFSTLEIQRTEQGDSAMYLCASSLFVGELFFGEGSRLTVL.

This clone was seen a few times. The DNA of the CDR3 is TGTGCCAGCAGTGAAATCACAAGCGAGACTGAAGCTTTCTTT. This codes for CASSEITSETEAFF. The chain couples TRBV2 to TRBJ1-1, with D hard to call. V lost 2 bases to trimming and J lost 5 bases, with 12 bases between them. The germline gives CDR1 SNHLY, CDR2 FYNNEI. The CDR3 length is 14 residues.

The CDR3 protein is CASSLGSGGGETQYF. In DNA, the CDR3 is TGTGCCAGCAGCTTAGGTAGCGGGGGTGGAGAGACCCAGTACTTC. V gene TRBV7-6 combines with J gene TRBJ2-5; 9 bases fit TRBD2. Germline CDR1 SGHVS, CDR2 FNYEAQ. V gave up 1 base and J gave up 4 bases; unmatched junction bases: 4. The CDR3 covers 15 residues.

The J gene is TRBJ2-5, the V gene TRBV5-1; tentative D call: TRBD2 (5 bases). The V end was cut by 6 bases, the J end by 5 bases, with 11 bases between. The CDR3 loop spans 12 amino acids. CDR1 SGHRS and CDR2 YFSETQ come from the germline V gene. Here the CDR3 reads CASTTSGETQYF. The CDR3 DNA reads as TGCGCCAGCACTACGTCGGGGGAGACCCAGTACTTC. The variable domain in full, completed from reference TRBV5-1 and TRBJ2-5, reads KAGVTQTPRYLIKTRGQQVTLSCSPISGHRSVSWYQQTPGQGLQFLFEYFSETQRNKGNFPGRFSGRQFSNSRSEMNVSTLELGDSALYLCASTTSGETQYFGPGTRLLVL.

The gene calls are TRBV7-9 and TRBJ2-7, with 7 bases aligning to TRBD1. The length of the CDR3 is 15 residues. The germline V gene encodes CDR1 SEHNR and CDR2 FQNEAQ (reference sequence). V lost 5 bases to trimming and J lost 2 bases; unmatched junction nucleotides: 9. The CDR3 loop reads CASSPPGQVTYEQYF. The CDR3 DNA reads TGTGCCAGCAGCCCCCCCGGACAGGTCACCTACGAGCAGTACTTC. The complete variable domain, with remaining parts taken from reference TRBV7-9 and TRBJ2-7, reads DTGVSQNPRHKITKRGQNVTFRCDPISEHNRLYWYRQTLGQGPEFLTYFQNEAQLEKSRLLSDRFSAERPKGSFSTLEIQRTEQGDSAMYLCASSPPGQVTYEQYFGPGTRLTVT.

The chain couples TRBV13 to TRBJ1-3, with D hard to call. The CDR3 has 12 residues. Germline V lookup: CDR1 PRHDT, CDR2 FYEKMQ (reference sequence). The V gene lost 4 bases and the J gene lost 9 bases, with 10 bases spanning the gap. The CDR3 is CASSSGRSTIYF. The CDR3 bases are TGTGCCAGCAGCTCAGGACGGAGCACCATATATTTT.

The chain uses TRBV18 and TRBJ1-1; D possibly corresponds to TRBD1 (5 bases). This CDR3 has 12 amino acids. CDR1 KGHSH and CDR2 LQKENI come from the germline V gene. V lost 1 base and J lost 11, with 11 bases in between. CDR3 loop: CASSPLGGSAFF. CDR3 in DNA: TGTGCCAGCTCACCACTGGGGGGTTCGGCTTTCTTT.

The chain employs TRBV18 and TRBJ2-7; 8 bases align to TRBD1. This CDR3 region has 14 residues. Germline V CDR1 and CDR2: KGHSH, LQKENI. Germline trimming cut 3 bases from V and 2 bases from J; bases unmatched to any gene: 3. This chain's CDR3 is CASSPQGAAYEQYF. CDR3 coding DNA: TGTGCCAGCTCACCCCAGGGGGCCGCCTACGAGCAGTACTTC.

The chain has TRBV28 and TRBJ1-2, with 9 bases identical to TRBD1. J lost 4 bases, V lost 2 bases, and 11 bases had no gene match. CDR3 length: 17 amino acids. In germline, CDR1 is MDHEN, CDR2 SYDVKM. CDR3 bases: TGTGCCAGCAGTTTACGGACGGGACAGGGTCGGATCTATGGCTACACCTTC. It specifies CASSLRTGQGRIYGYTF.

The chain recombines TRBV4-3 with TRBJ2-3; maybe TRBD2 (5 bases). V lost 0 bases and J lost 4, with 5 bases in between. This CDR3 contains 13 residues. Germline lookup yields CDR1 LGHNA and CDR2 YSLEER. The CDR3 DNA is TGCGCCAGCAGCCAAGAGAGGGCAGATACGCAGTATTTT. Translation: CASSQERADTQYF.

The CDR3 DNA sequence: TGTGCCAGCAGCTTGGAAGGGGGCAGAGAGACCCAGTACTTC. It is translated as CASSLEGGRETQYF. J is TRBJ2-5 and V is TRBV5-4, with 7 nucleotides matching TRBD1. V was clipped by 0 bases and J by 4 bases; unmatched bases: 3. The CDR3 loop spans 14 amino acids. From germline, CDR1 is SGHNT and CDR2 YYREEE (reference sequence).

The CDR3 spells CASSIPGQPYGYTF. The CDR3 DNA reads as TGTGCCAGTAGTATTCCGGGACAACCCTATGGCTACACCTTC. V and J are TRBV19 and TRBJ1-2, with D perhaps matching TRBD1 (6 bases). Trimming left V 3 bases short and J 4 bases short, with 12 bases between. The CDR3 runs to 14 residues. The germline CDR1 and CDR2 sequences are LNHDA and SQIVND (reference sequence).

The V gene is TRBV28, the J gene TRBJ1-2; D unresolved. Looked up from germline, CDR1 is MDHEN and CDR2 is SYDVKM. CDR3 length: 13 residues. The V end was cut by 3 bases, the J end by 0 bases, with 5 bases between. CDR3 nucleotide sequence: TGTGCCAGCAGTTTTGTAGCTAACTATGGCTACACCTTC. This sequence encodes CASSFVANYGYTF.

The V gene is TRBV30, the J gene TRBJ2-1, with 8 bases aligning to TRBD2. V was clipped by 0 bases and J by 6 bases; unmatched bases: 10. Germline V gene data show CDR1 as GTSNPN and CDR2 as SVGIG (reference sequence). The CDR3 is 16 residues long. The CDR3 DNA sequence: TGTGCCTGGAGTGTACGGGAGGGGCTACGAGGCAATGAGCAGTTCTTC. Translation gives CAWSVREGLRGNEQFF.

J is TRBJ2-5 and V is TRBV27; 7 positions match TRBD1. The J segment lost 5 bases and the V segment lost 5 bases, leaving 11 bases of the junction unmatched. The germline V gene encodes CDR1 MNHEY and CDR2 SMNVEV (reference sequence). The CDR3 has 15 amino acids. DNA for the CDR3: TGTGCCAGCAGTAGAGGACAGGCGGCCTTGGAGACCCAGTACTTC. Translation: CASSRGQAALETQYF.

CDR3 amino acids: CASSLFETPLHF. DNA for the CDR3: TGTGCCAGCAGTTTATTTGAGACACCCCTCCACTTT. The chain has TRBV28 and TRBJ1-6, with unresolved D. Germline V gene data show CDR1 as MDHEN and CDR2 as SYDVKM. Trimming removed 1 base from V and 11 bases from J, with 6 bases in between. This CDR3 is 12 amino acids long.

V usage is TRBV14 and J usage is TRBJ2-1, with 8 positions matching TRBD1. This CDR3 comprises 18 residues. Per germline, CDR1 SGHDN and CDR2 FVKESK. V shed 3 bases and J 0 bases; nucleotides not matched to a gene: 10. CDR3 loop: CASSHVTSRGLSYNEQFF. The CDR3 DNA follows: TGTGCCAGCAGCCATGTGACTTCCAGGGGGCTCTCCTACAATGAGCAGTTCTTC. The full variable domain, in which reference TRBV14 and TRBJ2-1 provide the parts outside the CDR3, is EAGVTQFPSHSVIEKGQTVTLRCDPISGHDNLYWYRRVMGKEIKFLLHFVKESKQDESGMPNNRFLAERTGGTYSTLKVQPAELEDSGVYFCASSHVTSRGLSYNEQFFGPGTRLTVL.